A selection of T cell receptor beta chains follows, all from one sample in a study of Ad26.COV2.S vaccination and SARS-CoV-2 variants. Produced via immunoSEQ multiplex PCR; TCRdb's table is partial and in-frame only. The table has around 250,000 clones, 70% to 90% seen once. Source: peripheral blood, taken in a trial of Ad26.COV2.S vaccine versus placebo. The receptors derive from a person between 18 and 59 years old who received the Ad26.COV2.S COVID-19 vaccine or a placebo. Each CDR3 is given with its conserved first and last residue. The order of the fields is CDR3 DNA, CDR3 protein, clone size, V gene, D gene, J gene. The D gene is left open where the match is weak. Clone size is not always given. Where it is, it says once, few, many or a class for expanded clones.

cdr3_nt: TGTGCCATCAGTGAGCGACAGGGGAAGACGGACACCATATATTTT
cdr3_aa: CAISERQGKTDTIYF
clone_size: .
v_call: TRBV10-3
d_call: TRBD1
j_call: TRBJ1-3

cdr3_nt: TGTGCCAGCAGGTGGGGAGACTCTGGCTACACCTTC
cdr3_aa: CASRWGDSGYTF
clone_size: .
v_call: TRBV7-9
d_call: .
j_call: TRBJ1-2

cdr3_nt: TGTGCCAGCAGCTTAGCCTCCGGGACCTACTACGAGCAGTACTTC
cdr3_aa: CASSLASGTYYEQYF
clone_size: .
v_call: TRBV7-9
d_call: .
j_call: TRBJ2-7

cdr3_nt: TGTGCCAGCAGCTTAGTAGGGAACGGTGGCTACACCTTC
cdr3_aa: CASSLVGNGGYTF
clone_size: .
v_call: TRBV7-8
d_call: .
j_call: TRBJ1-2

cdr3_nt: TGTGCCAGCAGCTTAGGAGTAGGTTCAAAGACCCAGTACTTC
cdr3_aa: CASSLGVGSKTQYF
clone_size: .
v_call: TRBV11-2
d_call: .
j_call: TRBJ2-5

cdr3_nt: TGTGCCAGCTCACCCGGGTTAGCGGGAAAAGATGCGGATACGCAGTATTTT
cdr3_aa: CASSPGLAGKDADTQYF
clone_size: .
v_call: TRBV18
d_call: TRBD2
j_call: TRBJ2-3

cdr3_nt: TGTGCCACCAGCAGATACCAGACAGTCCATGAGCAGTTCTTC
cdr3_aa: CATSRYQTVHEQFF
clone_size: .
v_call: TRBV15
d_call: .
j_call: TRBJ2-1

cdr3_nt: TGTGCCAGCAGCTTAGGCTGGACAGGGTACACAGATACGCAGTATTTT
cdr3_aa: CASSLGWTGYTDTQYF
clone_size: .
v_call: TRBV7-2
d_call: TRBD1
j_call: TRBJ2-3

cdr3_nt: TGTGCCAGCAGTCATATATGGAATGAGCAGTTCTTC
cdr3_aa: CASSHIWNEQFF
clone_size: few
v_call: TRBV6-2/TRBV6-3
d_call: .
j_call: TRBJ2-1

cdr3_nt: TGCGCCAGCAGCCAACTCAGCTTACATGCGACGTTGGGAAACACCTTC
cdr3_aa: CASSQLSLHATLGNTF
clone_size: once
v_call: TRBV4-1
d_call: .
j_call: TRBJ1-2

cdr3_nt: TGCGCCAGCAGCTTAGACAGCTCCCGGGGCTATGGCTACACCTTC
cdr3_aa: CASSLDSSRGYGYTF
clone_size: .
v_call: TRBV5-1
d_call: .
j_call: TRBJ1-2

cdr3_nt: TGTGCCAGCTTTTTCGACAGGGCCACCACGACCTTTTTTCATAGCAATCAGCCCCAGCATTTT
cdr3_aa: CASFFDRATTTFFHSNQPQHF
clone_size: .
v_call: TRBV6-7
d_call: TRBD1
j_call: TRBJ1-5

cdr3_nt: TGTGCCAGCAGTTACCAACCGGGACAGGGGAACACTGAAGCTTTCTTT
cdr3_aa: CASSYQPGQGNTEAFF
clone_size: .
v_call: TRBV6-6
d_call: TRBD1
j_call: TRBJ1-1